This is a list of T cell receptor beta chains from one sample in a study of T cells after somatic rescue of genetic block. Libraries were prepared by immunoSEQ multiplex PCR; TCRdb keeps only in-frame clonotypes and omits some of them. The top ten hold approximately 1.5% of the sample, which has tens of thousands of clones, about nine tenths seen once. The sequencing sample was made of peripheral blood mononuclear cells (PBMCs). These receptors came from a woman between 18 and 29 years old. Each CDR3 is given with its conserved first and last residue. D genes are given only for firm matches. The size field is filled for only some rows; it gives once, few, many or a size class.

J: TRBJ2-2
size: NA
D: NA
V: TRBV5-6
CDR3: CASSLPDANTGELFF
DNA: TGTGCCAGCAGCTTGCCTGACGCGAACACCGGGGAGCTGTTTTTT

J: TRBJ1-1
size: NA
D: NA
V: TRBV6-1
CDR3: CASRAGPGEAFF
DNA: TGTGCCAGCAGAGCAGGACCGGGGGAAGCTTTCTTT

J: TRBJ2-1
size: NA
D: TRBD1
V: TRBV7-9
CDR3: CASSSLLGTGDYNEQFF
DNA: TGTGCCAGCTCCTCCCTGCTTGGGACAGGTGACTACAATGAGCAGTTCTTC

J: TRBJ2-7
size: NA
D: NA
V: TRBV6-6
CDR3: CASSFHRDAAYEQYF
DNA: TGTGCCAGCAGTTTCCACCGGGACGCTGCCTACGAGCAGTACTTC

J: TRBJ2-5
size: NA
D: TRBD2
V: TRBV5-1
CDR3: CASSLGGSGADQETQYF
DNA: TGCGCCAGCAGCTTGGGTGGCAGCGGGGCGGACCAAGAGACCCAGTACTTC

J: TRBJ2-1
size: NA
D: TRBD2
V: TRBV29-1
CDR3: CSVEGLAGVRAYNEQFF
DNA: TGCAGCGTTGAGGGACTAGCGGGAGTTAGAGCCTACAATGAGCAGTTCTTC

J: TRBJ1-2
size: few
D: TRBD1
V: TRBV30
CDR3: CALDRGLVGYTF
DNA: TGTGCCTTGGACAGGGGGCTTGTCGGCTACACCTTC

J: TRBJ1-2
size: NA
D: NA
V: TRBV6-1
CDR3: CASSSRVGANYGYTF
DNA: TGTGCCAGCAGTTCTCGGGTGGGGGCTAACTATGGCTACACCTTC

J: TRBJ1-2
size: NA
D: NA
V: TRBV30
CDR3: CALQADGYTF
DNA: TGTGCCTTGCAGGCAGATGGCTACACCTTC

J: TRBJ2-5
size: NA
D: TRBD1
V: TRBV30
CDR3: CAWRDTGVRETQYF
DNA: TGTGCCTGGAGAGATACAGGGGTGCGGGAGACCCAGTACTTC

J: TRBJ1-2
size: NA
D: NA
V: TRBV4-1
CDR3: CASSLPVMNGYTF
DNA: TGCGCCAGCAGCCTGCCGGTCATGAATGGCTACACCTTC

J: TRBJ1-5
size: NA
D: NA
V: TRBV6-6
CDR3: CASSYQGVDQPQHF
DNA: TGTGCCAGCAGTTACCAGGGCGTGGATCAGCCCCAGCATTTT

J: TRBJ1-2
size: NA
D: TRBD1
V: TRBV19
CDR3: CASRAVQGTNYGYTF
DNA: TGTGCCAGTAGAGCCGTACAGGGGACTAACTATGGCTACACCTTC

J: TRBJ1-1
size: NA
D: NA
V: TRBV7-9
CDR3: CASSQSADGTEAFF
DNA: TGTGCCAGCAGCCAAAGCGCCGACGGCACTGAAGCTTTCTTT

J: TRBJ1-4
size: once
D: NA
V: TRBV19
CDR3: CASSWGGTNEKLFF
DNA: TGTGCCAGTAGTTGGGGGGGTACTAATGAAAAACTGTTTTTT

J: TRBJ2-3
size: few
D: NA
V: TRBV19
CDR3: CASSMSLVTDTQYF
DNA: TGTGCCAGTAGTATGAGCCTAGTAACAGATACGCAGTATTTT

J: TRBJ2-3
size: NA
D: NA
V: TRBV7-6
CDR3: CASSLGGSGRTDTQYF
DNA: TGTGCCAGCAGCCTCGGCGGTAGCGGCCGCACAGATACGCAGTATTTT

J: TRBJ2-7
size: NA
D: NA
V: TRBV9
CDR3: CASSPKDSYEQYF
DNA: TGTGCCAGCAGCCCTAAGGACAGCTACGAGCAGTACTTC

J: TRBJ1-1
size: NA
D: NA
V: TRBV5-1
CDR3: CASSLSGQGTEAFF
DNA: TGCGCCAGCAGCTTGTCAGGGCAGGGCACTGAAGCTTTCTTT

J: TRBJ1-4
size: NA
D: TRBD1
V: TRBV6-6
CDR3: CASSPDRATNEKLFF
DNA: TGTGCCAGCAGCCCCGACAGGGCAACTAATGAAAAACTGTTTTTT

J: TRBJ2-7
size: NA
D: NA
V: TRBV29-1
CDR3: CSVGWDTSYEQYF
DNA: TGCAGCGTGGGATGGGACACCTCCTACGAGCAGTACTTC

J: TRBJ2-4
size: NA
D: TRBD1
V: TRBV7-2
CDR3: CASSFGIAPGQGENIQYF
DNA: TGTGCCAGCAGCTTCGGAATCGCTCCGGGACAGGGCGAGAACATTCAGTACTTC

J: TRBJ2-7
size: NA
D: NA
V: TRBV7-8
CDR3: CASSPGSLYDGEQYF
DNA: TGTGCCAGCAGCCCCGGGAGTCTCTACGACGGCGAGCAGTACTTC

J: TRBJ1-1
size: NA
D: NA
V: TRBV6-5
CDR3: CASSVRAGNTEAFF
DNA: TGTGCCAGCAGCGTCAGGGCAGGGAACACTGAAGCTTTCTTT

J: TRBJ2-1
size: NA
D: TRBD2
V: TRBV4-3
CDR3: CASSQSRREFEQFF
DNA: TGCGCCAGCAGCCAATCTAGGCGGGAGTTTGAGCAGTTCTTC

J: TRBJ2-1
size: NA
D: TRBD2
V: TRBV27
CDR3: CASTTIRTSGRVNEQFF
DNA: TGTGCCAGCACCACCATCCGGACTAGCGGGAGGGTAAATGAGCAGTTCTTC

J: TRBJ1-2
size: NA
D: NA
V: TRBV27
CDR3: CASSTQDGLGNYGYTF
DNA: TGTGCCAGCAGTACCCAGGACGGCCTAGGGAACTATGGCTACACCTTC

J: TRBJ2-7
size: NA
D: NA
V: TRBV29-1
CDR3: CSVVRGAMDEQYF
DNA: TGCAGCGTAGTCCGGGGTGCCATGGACGAGCAGTACTTC

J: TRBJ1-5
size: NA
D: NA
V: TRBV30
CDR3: CAWSVLVGQPQHF
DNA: TGTGCCTGGAGTGTATTGGTGGGGCAGCCCCAGCATTTT

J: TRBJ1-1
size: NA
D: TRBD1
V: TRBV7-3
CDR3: CASSRTGGTEAFF
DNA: TGTGCCAGCAGCCGGACAGGCGGGACTGAAGCTTTCTTT

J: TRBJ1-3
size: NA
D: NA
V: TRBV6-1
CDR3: CASSEEGRSLNTIYF
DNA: TGTGCCAGCAGTGAAGAAGGGCGGTCCCTAAACACCATATATTTT

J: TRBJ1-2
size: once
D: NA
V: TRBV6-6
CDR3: CASSYGYSYGYTF
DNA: TGTGCCAGCAGTTACGGGTACAGTTATGGCTACACCTTC

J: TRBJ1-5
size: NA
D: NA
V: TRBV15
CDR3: CATSNMTYSNQPQHF
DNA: TGTGCCACCAGCAATATGACGTATAGCAATCAGCCCCAGCATTTT

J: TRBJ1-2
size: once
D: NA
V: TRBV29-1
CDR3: CSVEDLQGKGYGYTF
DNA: TGCAGCGTTGAAGATTTACAGGGCAAGGGCTATGGCTACACCTTC

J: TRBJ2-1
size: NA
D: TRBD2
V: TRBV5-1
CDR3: CASSPGTSSYNEQFF
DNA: TGCGCCAGCAGCCCCGGGACTAGCTCCTACAATGAGCAGTTCTTC

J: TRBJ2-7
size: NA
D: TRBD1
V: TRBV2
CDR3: CASSYLDRGAGEQYF
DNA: TGTGCCAGCAGTTACCTTGACAGGGGAGCCGGCGAGCAGTACTTC

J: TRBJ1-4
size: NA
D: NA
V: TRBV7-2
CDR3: CASSLQGQKGEKLFF
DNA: TGTGCCAGCAGCTTACAGGGGCAAAAGGGCGAAAAACTGTTTTTT

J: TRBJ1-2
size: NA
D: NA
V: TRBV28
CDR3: CASSLYAETNYGYTF
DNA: TGTGCCAGCAGTTTATACGCAGAAACTAACTATGGCTACACCTTC

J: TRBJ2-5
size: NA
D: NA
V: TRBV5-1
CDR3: CASSLAVAPQETQYF
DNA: TGCGCCAGCAGCTTGGCCGTGGCCCCCCAAGAGACCCAGTACTTC

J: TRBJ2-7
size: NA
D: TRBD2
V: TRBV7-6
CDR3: CASSLGLALEQYF
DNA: TGTGCCAGCAGCTTGGGACTAGCCCTTGAGCAGTACTTC

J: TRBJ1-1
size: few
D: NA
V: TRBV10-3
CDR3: CAITPGVGTEAFF
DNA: TGTGCCATCACTCCCGGGGTGGGAACTGAAGCTTTCTTT

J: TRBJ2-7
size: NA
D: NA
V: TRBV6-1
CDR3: CASRTGTDYEQYF
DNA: TGTGCCAGCAGGACCGGGACGGACTACGAGCAGTACTTC

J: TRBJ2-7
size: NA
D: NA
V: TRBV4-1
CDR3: CASSQEALVGSYEQYF
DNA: TGCGCCAGCAGCCAAGAGGCCCTGGTCGGATCCTACGAGCAGTACTTC

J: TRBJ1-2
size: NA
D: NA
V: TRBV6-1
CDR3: CASSELGGQGYGYTF
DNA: TGTGCCAGCAGTGAATTAGGGGGTCAGGGTTATGGCTACACCTTC

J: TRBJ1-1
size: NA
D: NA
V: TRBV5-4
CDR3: CASSFQPKQGNEAFF
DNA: TGTGCCAGCAGCTTCCAACCTAAACAGGGAAATGAAGCTTTCTTT

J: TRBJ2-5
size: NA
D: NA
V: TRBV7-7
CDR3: CASSFGAAETQYF
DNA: TGTGCTAGCAGCTTTGGTGCCGCAGAGACCCAGTACTTC

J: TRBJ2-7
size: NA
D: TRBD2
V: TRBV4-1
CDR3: CASSATSGPSWEQYF
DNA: TGCGCCAGCAGCGCGACTAGCGGGCCTAGCTGGGAGCAGTACTTC

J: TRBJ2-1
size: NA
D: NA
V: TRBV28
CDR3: CASRSSYNEQFF
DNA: TGTGCCAGCCGCAGCTCCTACAATGAGCAGTTCTTC

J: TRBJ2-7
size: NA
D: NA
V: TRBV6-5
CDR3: CASTTGGENSYEQYF
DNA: TGTGCCAGCACCACCGGAGGGGAGAACTCCTACGAGCAGTACTTC

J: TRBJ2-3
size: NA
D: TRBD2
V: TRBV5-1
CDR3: CASKAGGVPDTQYF
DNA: TGCGCCAGCAAGGCGGGAGGGGTGCCAGATACGCAGTATTTT

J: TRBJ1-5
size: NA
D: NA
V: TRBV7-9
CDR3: CASSLAQGGTSNQPQHF
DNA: TGTGCCAGCAGCTTAGCCCAGGGAGGGACTAGCAATCAGCCCCAGCATTTT